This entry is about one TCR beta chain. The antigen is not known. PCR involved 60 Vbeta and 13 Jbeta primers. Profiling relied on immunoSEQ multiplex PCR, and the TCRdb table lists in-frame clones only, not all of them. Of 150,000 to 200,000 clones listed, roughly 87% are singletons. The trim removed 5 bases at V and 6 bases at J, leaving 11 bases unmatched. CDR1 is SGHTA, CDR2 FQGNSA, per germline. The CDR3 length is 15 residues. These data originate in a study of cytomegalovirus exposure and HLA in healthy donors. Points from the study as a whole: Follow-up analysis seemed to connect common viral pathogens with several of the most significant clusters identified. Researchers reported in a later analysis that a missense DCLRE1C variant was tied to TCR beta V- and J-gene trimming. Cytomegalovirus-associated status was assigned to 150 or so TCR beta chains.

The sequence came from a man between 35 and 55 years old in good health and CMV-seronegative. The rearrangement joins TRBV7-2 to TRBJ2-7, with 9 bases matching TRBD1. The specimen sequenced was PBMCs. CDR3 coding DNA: TGTGCCAGCAGCCCACATCGGGACAGGGATGGCGAGCAGTACTTC. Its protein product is CASSPHRDRDGEQYF.